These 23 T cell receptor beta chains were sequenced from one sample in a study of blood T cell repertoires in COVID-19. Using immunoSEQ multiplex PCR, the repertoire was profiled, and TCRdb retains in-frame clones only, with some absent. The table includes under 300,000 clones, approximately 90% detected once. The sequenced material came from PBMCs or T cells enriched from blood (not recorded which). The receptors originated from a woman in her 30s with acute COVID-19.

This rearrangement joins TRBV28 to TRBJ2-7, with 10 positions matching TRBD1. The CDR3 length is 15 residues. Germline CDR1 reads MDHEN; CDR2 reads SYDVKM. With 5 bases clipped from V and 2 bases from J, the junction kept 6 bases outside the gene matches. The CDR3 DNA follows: TGTGCCAGCAGTCCACTCGGGACAGGGGCCTACGAGCAGTACTTC. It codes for CASSPLGTGAYEQYF.

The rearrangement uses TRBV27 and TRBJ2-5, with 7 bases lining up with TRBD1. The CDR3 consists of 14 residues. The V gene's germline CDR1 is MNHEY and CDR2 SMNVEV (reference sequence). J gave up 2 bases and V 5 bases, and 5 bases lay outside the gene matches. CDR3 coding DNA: TGTGCCAGCAGTCCTGACAGGGAGCAAGAGACCCAGTACTTC. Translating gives CASSPDREQETQYF.

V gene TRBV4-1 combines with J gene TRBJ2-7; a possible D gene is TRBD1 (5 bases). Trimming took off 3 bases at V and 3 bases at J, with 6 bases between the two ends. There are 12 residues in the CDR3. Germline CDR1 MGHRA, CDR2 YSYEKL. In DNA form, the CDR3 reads TGCGCCAGCAGCCACCAGGGCTACGAGCAGTACTTC. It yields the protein CASSHQGYEQYF.

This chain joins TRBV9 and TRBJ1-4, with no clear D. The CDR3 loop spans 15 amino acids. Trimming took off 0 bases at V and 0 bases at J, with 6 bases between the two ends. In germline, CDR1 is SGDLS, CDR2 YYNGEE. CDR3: CASSVATATNEKLFF. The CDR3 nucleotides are TGTGCCAGCAGCGTAGCTACTGCAACTAATGAAAAACTGTTTTTT.

The CDR3 loop is CASRVDNEQFF. For the CDR3, the DNA is TGTGCCAGCAGAGTAGACAATGAGCAGTTCTTC. The genes are TRBV12-3 or TRBV12-4 and TRBJ2-1; unclear D gene. The CDR3 is 11 amino acids. V lost 6 bases and J 5 bases, leaving 5 bases between the germline ends.

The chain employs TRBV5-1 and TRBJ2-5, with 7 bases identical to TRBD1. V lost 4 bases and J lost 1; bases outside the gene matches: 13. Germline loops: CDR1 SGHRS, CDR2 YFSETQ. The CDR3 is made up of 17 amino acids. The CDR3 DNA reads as TGCGCCAGCAGCCCCCGGGTTGGCAGGGACAGCCAAGAGACCCAGTACTTC. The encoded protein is CASSPRVGRDSQETQYF.

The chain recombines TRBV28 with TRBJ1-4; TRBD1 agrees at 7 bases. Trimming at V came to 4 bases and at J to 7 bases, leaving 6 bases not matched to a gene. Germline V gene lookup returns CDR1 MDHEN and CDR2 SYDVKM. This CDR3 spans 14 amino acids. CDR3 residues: CASSSTGVREKLFF. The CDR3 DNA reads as TGTGCCAGCAGTTCCACAGGGGTGCGTGAAAAACTGTTTTTT.

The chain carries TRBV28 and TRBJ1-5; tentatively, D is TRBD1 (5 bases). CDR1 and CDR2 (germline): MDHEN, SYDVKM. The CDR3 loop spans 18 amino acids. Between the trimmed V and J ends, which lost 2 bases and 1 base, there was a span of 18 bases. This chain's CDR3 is CASSLIGGASGSNQPQHF. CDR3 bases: TGTGCCAGCAGTTTAATTGGAGGGGCCTCGGGAAGCAATCAGCCCCAGCATTTT.

CDR3 sequence: CASSVSGTGGPDTQYF. CDR3 sequence (DNA): TGTGCCAGCAGCGTTTCCGGGACAGGGGGCCCAGATACGCAGTATTTT. The chain employs TRBV9 and TRBJ2-3; 12 nucleotides agree with TRBD1. CDR1 is SGDLS and CDR2 is YYNGEE in the germline V gene. The V segment lost 2 bases and the J segment 4 bases; nucleotides outside the gene matches: 5. The CDR3 totals 16 residues.

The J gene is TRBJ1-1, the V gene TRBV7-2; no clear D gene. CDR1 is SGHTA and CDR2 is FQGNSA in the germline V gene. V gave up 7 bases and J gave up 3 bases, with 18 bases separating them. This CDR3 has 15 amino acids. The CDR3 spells CASTPVGGRHTEAFF. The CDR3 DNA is TGTGCCAGCACCCCCGTCGGAGGGAGACACACTGAAGCTTTCTTT. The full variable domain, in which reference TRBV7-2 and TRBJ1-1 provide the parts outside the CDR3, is GAGVSQSPSNKVTEKGKDVELRCDPISGHTALYWYRQSLGQGLEFLIYFQGNSAPDKSGLPSDRFSAERTGGSVSTLTIQRTQQEDSAVYLCASTPVGGRHTEAFFGQGTRLTVV.

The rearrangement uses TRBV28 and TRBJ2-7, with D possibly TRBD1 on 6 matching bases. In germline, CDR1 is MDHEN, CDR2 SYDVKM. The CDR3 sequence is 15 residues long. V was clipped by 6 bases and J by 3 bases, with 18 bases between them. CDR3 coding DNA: TGTGCCAGCAGCCCCGGGACATCAGCTCGCTACGAGCAGTACTTC. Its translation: CASSPGTSARYEQYF.

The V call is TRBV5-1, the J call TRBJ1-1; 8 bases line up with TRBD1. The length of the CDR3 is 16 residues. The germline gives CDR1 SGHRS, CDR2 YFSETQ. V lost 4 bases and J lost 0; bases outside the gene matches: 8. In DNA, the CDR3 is TGCGCCAGCAGCCCGGACAGGGCCCTTATGAACACTGAAGCTTTCTTT. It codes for CASSPDRALMNTEAFF.

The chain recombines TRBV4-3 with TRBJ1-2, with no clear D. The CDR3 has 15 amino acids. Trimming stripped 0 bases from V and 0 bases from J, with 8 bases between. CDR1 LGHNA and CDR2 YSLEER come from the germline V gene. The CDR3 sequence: CASSQESQANYGYTF. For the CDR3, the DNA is TGCGCCAGCAGCCAAGAGAGCCAAGCTAACTATGGCTACACCTTC.

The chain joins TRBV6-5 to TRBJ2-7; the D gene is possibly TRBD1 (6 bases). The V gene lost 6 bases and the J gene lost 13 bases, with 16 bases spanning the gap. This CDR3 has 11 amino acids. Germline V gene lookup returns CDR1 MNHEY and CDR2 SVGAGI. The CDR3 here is CASRQGLVVYF. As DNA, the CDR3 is TGTGCCAGCAGACAGGGCCTAGTGGTATACTTC.

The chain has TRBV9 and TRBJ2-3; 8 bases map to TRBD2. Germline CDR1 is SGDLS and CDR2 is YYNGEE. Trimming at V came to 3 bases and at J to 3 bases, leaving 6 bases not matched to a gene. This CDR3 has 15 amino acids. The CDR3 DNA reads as TGTGCCAGCAGCGGAAGCGGGACTAGGACAGATACGCAGTATTTT. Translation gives CASSGSGTRTDTQYF.

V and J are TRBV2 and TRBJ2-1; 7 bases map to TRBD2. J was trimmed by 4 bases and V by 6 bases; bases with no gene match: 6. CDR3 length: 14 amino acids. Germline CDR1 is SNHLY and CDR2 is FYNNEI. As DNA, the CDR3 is TGTGCCAGCAGCGGGGGAGGGGCTTACAATGAGCAGTTCTTC. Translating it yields CASSGGGAYNEQFF.

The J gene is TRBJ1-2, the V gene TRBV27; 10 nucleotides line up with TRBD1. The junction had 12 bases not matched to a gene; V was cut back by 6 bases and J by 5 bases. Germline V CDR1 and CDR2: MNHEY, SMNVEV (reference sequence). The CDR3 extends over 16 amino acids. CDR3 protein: CASSTLDRGPLYGYTF. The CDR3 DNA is TGTGCCAGCAGCACCCTCGACAGGGGGCCTCTGTATGGCTACACCTTC.

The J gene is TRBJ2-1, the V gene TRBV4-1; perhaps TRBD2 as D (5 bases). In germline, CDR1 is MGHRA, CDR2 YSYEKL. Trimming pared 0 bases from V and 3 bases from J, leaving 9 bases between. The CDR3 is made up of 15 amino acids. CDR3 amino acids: CASSQERAIYNEQFF. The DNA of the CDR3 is TGCGCCAGCAGCCAAGAGCGGGCGATCTACAATGAGCAGTTCTTC.

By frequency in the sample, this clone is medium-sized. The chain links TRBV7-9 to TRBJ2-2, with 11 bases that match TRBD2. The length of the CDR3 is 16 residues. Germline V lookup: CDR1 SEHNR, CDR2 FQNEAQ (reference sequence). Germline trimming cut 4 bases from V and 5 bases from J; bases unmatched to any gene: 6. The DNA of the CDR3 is TGTGCCAGCAGCTCTCTAGCGGGGGGAAGAACCGGGGAGCTGTTTTTT. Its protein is CASSSLAGGRTGELFF.

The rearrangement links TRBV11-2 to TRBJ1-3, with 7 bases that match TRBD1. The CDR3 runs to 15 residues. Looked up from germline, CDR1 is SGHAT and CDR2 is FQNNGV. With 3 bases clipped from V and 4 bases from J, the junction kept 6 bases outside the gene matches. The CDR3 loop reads CASSLEGTAGNTIYF. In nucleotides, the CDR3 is TGTGCCAGCAGCTTGGAAGGGACAGCCGGAAACACCATATATTTT.

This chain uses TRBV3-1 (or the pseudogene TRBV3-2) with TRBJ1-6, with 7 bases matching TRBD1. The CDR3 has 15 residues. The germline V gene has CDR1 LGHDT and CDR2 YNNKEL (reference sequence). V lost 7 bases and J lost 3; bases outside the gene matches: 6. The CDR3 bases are TGTGCCAGCACACCGGGACAGAGCTATAATTCACCCCTCCACTTT. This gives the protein CASTPGQSYNSPLHF.

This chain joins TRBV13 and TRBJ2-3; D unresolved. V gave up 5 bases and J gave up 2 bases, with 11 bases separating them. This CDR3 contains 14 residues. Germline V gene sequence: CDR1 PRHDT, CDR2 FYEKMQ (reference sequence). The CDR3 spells CASSPGVATDTQYF. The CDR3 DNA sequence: TGTGCCAGCAGCCCCGGTGTCGCCACAGATACGCAGTATTTT.

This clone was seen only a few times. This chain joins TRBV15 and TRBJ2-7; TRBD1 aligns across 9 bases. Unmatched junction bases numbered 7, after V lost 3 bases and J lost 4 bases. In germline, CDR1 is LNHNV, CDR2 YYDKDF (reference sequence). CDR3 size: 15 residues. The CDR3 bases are TGTGCCACCAGCAGTGGTGGGACAGGGTTTTACGAGCAGTACTTC. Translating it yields CATSSGGTGFYEQYF.